The clone carrying this T cell receptor beta chain was counted between two and nine times. No antigen is known for it. Blood genomic DNA input for TRB amplification was 250-500 ng. The sample originates from a study of T and B cells in COVID-19 patients. Whole-study findings and limits: Patients with COVID-19 reportedly showed strongly skewed T cell receptor beta variable and joining gene usage. There were some 2,500 TCR clusters exclusive to the recovered cohort, a few dozen with low generation probability. Highly clonal in active COVID-19, TRB repertoires exceeded healthy-donor diversity and richness at recovery. CD4+, regulatory T cell, CD8+ and sorted SARS-CoV-2-responsive or tetramer+ T cells were not yet sequenced.

The CDR3 totals 13 residues. With 5 bases removed from V and 4 bases from J, the gap between germline ends came to 11 bases. TRB rearrangements were amplified by multiplex PCR with BIOMED2 TRB-A/B primers. In TCRdb, the multiplex PCR reads were re-called with MiXCR into one record per CDR3 protein. The sample has more than 7,500 distinct CDR3 sequences, 25% to 35% seen once; the top ten hold more than 5%. The source material was blood. This sequence was found in a human donor who had recovered from COVID-19. The rearrangement links TRBV12-3 or TRBV12-4 to TRBJ1-2; D possibly corresponds to TRBD1 (6 bases). CDR3 coding DNA: TGTGCCAGCAGTACAGGGATGCCCTATGGCTACACCTTC. It codes for CASSTGMPYGYTF.